A single T cell receptor beta chain is shown here with its context. This specimen belongs to a study of T cell clonotyping in hematopoietic cell transplantation. Some clones are missing from TCRdb's copy, which holds only in-frame ones; the method was immunoSEQ multiplex PCR. Of over 10,000 clones in the sample, around four fifths were seen once. Time point: recipient sample about 28 days before transplant, after cytoreduction. Samples: about 28 days before transplant, then days 30, 100 and 180 after. V was clipped by 5 bases and J by 4 bases; unmatched bases: 7. Germline loops: CDR1 MNHEY, CDR2 SVGAGI. This CDR3 spans 15 amino acids.

This receptor was taken from a man in his fifties or sixties with acute myeloid leukemia. Some clones in this sample may be carry-over from other donors' samples. The gene calls are TRBV6-5 and TRBJ2-3; the match to TRBD2 covers 9 bases. Sequenced here: peripheral blood mononuclear cells, sampled before stem cell transplant. The chain's CDR3 is CASSRSGGFADTQYF. The CDR3 coding sequence is TGTGCCAGCAGTCGAAGCGGGGGGTTCGCAGATACGCAGTATTTT.